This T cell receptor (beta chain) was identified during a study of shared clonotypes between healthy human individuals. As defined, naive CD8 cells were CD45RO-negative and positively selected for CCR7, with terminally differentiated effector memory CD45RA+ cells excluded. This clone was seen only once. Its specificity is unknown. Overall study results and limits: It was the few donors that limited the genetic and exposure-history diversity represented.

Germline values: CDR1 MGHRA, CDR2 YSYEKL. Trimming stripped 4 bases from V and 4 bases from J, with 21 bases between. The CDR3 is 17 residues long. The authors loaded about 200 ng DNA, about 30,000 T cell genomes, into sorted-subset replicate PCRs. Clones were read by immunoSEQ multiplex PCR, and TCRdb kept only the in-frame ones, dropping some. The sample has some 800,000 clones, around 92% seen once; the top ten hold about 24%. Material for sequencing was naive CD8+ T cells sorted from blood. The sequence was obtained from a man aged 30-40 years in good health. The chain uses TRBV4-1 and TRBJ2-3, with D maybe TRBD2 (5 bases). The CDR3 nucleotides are TGCGCCAGCAGCCGGTCACATGGCGGAGAGGGCGCAGATACGCAGTATTTT. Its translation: CASSRSHGGEGADTQYF.